Reported below is one TCR beta chain. This record comes from a study of neoadjuvant anti-PD-1 for oral cavity cancer. The CDR3 loop spans 15 amino acids. Deletions cut 4 bases from V and 0 bases from J, with 13 bases between. The germline V gene encodes CDR1 SGDLS and CDR2 YYNGEE. Time point of the sample: after neoadjuvant nivolumab, at surgical resection. Clones were read by immunoSEQ multiplex PCR, and TCRdb kept only the in-frame ones, dropping some. The sample gives over 25,000 clones, roughly 79% of which show up once; about 3.4% is in the top ten. The specimen was PBMCs, collected after nivolumab (anti-PD-1) treatment. The TCR sequence derives from a person between 40 and 79 years old with oral cavity squamous cell carcinoma. The gene calls are TRBV9 and TRBJ1-1; D not certain. The CDR3 is CASSQFHGMNTEAFF. The CDR3 nucleotides are TGTGCCAGCAGCCAGTTTCACGGGATGAACACTGAAGCTTTCTTT.